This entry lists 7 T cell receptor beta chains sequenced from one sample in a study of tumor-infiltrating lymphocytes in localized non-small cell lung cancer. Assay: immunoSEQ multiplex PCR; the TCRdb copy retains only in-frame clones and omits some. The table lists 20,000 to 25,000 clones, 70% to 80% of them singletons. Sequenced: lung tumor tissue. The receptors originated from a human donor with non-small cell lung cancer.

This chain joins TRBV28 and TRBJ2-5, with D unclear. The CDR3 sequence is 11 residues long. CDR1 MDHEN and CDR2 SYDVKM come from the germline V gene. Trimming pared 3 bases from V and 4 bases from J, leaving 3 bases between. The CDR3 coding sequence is TGTGCCAGCAGTTTGGGAGAGACCCAGTACTTC. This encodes CASSLGETQYF.

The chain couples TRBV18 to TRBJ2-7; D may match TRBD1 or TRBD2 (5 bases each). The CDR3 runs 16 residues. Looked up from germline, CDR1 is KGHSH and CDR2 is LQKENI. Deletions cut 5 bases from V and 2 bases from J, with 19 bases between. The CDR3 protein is CASSGGLRNSAYEQYF. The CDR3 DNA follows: TGTGCCAGCTCAGGGGGTTTACGTAATTCGGCCTACGAGCAGTACTTC.

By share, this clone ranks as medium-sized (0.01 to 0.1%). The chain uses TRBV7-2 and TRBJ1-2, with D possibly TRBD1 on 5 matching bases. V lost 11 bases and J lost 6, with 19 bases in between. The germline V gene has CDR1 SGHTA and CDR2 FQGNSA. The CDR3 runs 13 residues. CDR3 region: CAVQRRGENGYTF. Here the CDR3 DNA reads TGTGCCGTTCAGCGACGGGGGGAGAATGGCTACACCTTC. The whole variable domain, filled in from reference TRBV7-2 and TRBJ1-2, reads GAGVSQSPSNKVTEKGKDVELRCDPISGHTALYWYRQSLGQGLEFLIYFQGNSAPDKSGLPSDRFSAERTGGSVSTLTIQRTQQEDSAVYLCAVQRRGENGYTFGSGTRLTVV.

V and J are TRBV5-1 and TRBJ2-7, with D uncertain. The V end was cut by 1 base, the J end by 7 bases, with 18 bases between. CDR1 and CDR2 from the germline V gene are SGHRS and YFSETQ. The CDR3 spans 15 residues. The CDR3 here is CASSLSHLTRPEQYF. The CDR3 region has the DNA TGCGCCAGCAGCTTGTCACATTTGACCCGACCGGAGCAGTACTTC.

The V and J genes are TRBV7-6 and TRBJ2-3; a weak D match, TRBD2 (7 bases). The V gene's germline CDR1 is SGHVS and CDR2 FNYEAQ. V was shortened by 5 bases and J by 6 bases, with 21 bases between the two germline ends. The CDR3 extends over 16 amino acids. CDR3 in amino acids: CASSVRGGGETDTQYF. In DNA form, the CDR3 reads TGTGCCAGCAGCGTACGCGGGGGCGGGGAGACTGATACGCAGTATTTT.

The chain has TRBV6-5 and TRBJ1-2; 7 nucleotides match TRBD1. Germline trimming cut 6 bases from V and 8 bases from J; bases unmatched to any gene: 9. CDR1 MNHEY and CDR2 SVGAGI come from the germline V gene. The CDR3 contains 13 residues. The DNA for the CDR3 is TGTGCCAGCAGCCCAACAGGGGAAAGAGGCTACACCTTC. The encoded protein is CASSPTGERGYTF.

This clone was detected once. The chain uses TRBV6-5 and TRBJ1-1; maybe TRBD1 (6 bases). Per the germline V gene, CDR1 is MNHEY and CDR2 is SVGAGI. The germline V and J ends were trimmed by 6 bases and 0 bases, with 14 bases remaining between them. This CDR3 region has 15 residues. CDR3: CASRQRGHLNTEAFF. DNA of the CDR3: TGTGCCAGCAGGCAACGGGGACATCTGAACACTGAAGCTTTCTTT.